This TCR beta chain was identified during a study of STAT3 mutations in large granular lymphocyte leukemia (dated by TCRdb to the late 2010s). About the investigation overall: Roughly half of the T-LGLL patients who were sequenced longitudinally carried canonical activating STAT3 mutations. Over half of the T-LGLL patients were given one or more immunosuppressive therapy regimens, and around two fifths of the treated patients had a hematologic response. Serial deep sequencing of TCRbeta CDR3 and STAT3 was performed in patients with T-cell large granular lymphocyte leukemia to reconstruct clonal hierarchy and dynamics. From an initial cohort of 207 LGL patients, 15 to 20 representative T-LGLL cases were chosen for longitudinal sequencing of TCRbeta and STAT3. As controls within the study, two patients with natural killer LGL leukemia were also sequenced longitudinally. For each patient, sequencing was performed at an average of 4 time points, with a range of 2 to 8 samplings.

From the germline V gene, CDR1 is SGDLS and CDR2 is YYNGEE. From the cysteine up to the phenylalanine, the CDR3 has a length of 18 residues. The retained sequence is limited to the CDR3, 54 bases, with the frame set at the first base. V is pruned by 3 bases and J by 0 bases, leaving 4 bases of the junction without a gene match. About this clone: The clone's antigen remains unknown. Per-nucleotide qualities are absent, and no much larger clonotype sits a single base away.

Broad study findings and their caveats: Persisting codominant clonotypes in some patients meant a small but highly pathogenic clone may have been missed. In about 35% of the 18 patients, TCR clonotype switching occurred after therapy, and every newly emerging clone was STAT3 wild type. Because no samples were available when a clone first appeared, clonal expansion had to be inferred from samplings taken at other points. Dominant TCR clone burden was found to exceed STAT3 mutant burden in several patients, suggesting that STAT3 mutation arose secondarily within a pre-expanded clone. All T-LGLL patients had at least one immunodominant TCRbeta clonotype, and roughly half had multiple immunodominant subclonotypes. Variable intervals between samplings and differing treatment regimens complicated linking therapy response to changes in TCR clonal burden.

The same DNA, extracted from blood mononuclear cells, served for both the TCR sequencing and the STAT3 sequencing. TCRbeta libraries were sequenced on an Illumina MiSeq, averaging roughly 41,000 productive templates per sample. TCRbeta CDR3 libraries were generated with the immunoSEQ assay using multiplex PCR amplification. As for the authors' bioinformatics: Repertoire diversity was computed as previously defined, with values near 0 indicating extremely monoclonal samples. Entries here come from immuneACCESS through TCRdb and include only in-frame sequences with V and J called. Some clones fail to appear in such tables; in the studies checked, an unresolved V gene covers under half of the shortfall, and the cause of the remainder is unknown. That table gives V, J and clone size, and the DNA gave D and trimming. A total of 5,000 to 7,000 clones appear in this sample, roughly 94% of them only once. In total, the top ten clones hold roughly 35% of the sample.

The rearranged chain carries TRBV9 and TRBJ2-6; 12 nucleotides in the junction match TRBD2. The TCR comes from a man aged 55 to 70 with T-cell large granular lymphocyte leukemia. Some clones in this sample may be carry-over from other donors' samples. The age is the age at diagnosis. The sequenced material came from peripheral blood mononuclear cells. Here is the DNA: TGTGCCAGCAGCGGGGGACTAGCGGGTTTCTCTGGGGCCAACGTCCTGACTTTC. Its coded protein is CASSGGLAGFSGANVLTF.